Below, 27 T cell receptor beta chains from the same sample are listed, as sequenced in a study of tumor-infiltrating lymphocytes in localized non-small cell lung cancer. Assay used: immunoSEQ multiplex PCR; TCRdb lists only in-frame clones, some missing. The sample consists of some 17,000 clones, approximately 80% of them appearing once. The specimen sequenced was lung tumor tissue. The receptors originated from a human donor with non-small cell lung cancer.

The V and J genes are TRBV5-1 and TRBJ1-1, with a weak D call TRBD1 (5 bases). This CDR3 has 14 residues. Trimming cost V 1 base and J 1 base, with 8 bases left between them. The germline V gene has CDR1 SGHRS and CDR2 YFSETQ. The chain's CDR3 is CASSLLGANTEAFF. The CDR3 nucleotides read TGCGCCAGCAGCTTGTTAGGGGCGAACACTGAAGCTTTCTTT.

The chain has TRBV7-2 and TRBJ2-7; D remains unclear. Germline V gives CDR1 SGHTA, CDR2 FQGNSA. CDR3 length: 14 residues. V lost 0 bases, J lost 3 bases, and 9 bases lay in between. Written as DNA, the CDR3 is TGTGCCAGCAGCTTAGCAGGCAGCCTCTACGAGCAGTACTTC. Translating it yields CASSLAGSLYEQYF.

This clone turned up a few times. Other DNA sequences of this sample code for an identical CDR3. The rearrangement uses TRBV6-5 and TRBJ1-1; D uncertain. CDR1 is MNHEY, CDR2 SVGAGI, per germline. The V and J ends lost 2 bases and 5 bases respectively, with 9 bases between them. CDR3 length: 13 residues. The CDR3 sequence is CASSYPGWTEAFF. CDR3 bases: TGTGCCAGCAGTTACCCGGGTTGGACTGAAGCTTTCTTT.

The chain joins TRBV7-9 to TRBJ1-1, with D possibly matching TRBD1 (6 bases). CDR3 size: 15 residues. Germline values: CDR1 SEHNR, CDR2 FQNEAQ (reference sequence). Trimming removed 5 bases at V and 1 base at J, with 14 bases between. In nucleotides, the CDR3 is TGTGCCAGCAGCGGAACGGGACATCCGAACACTGAAGCTTTCTTT. Its protein product is CASSGTGHPNTEAFF.

This clone has more than one count but fewer than ten. V is TRBV5-1 and J is TRBJ2-6; possibly TRBD1 for D (5 bases). The CDR3 runs 17 residues. Trimming cost V 4 bases and J 2 bases, with 16 bases left between them. CDR1 and CDR2 from the germline V gene are SGHRS and YFSETQ. CDR3 DNA sequence: TGCGCCAGCAGCCCGGACCAGGGTATCGCTGGGGCCAACGTCCTGACTTTC. Its translation: CASSPDQGIAGANVLTF.

The chain has TRBV10-3 and TRBJ2-3; TRBD2 matches at 12 bases. With 10 bases clipped from V and 5 bases from J, the junction kept 7 bases outside the gene matches. The CDR3 covers 14 residues. Germline CDR1 reads ENHRY; CDR2 reads SYGVKD. The CDR3 spells CATRLAGEVDTQYF. The DNA of the CDR3 is TGTGCCACCCGACTAGCGGGAGAGGTAGATACGCAGTATTTT.

The chain uses TRBV5-1 and TRBJ1-2, with D uncertain. The CDR3 extends over 12 amino acids. V was clipped by 4 bases and J by 5 bases, with 9 bases between them. In germline, CDR1 is SGHRS, CDR2 YFSETQ. The CDR3 DNA reads TGCGCCAGCAGCACCGACCTATATGGCTACACCTTC. This encodes CASSTDLYGYTF. Using reference TRBV5-1 and TRBJ1-2 for the parts outside the CDR3, the full variable domain is KAGVTQTPRYLIKTRGQQVTLSCSPISGHRSVSWYQQTPGQGLQFLFEYFSETQRNKGNFPGRFSGRQFSNSRSEMNVSTLELGDSALYLCASSTDLYGYTFGSGTRLTVV.

This clone was observed a handful of times. This chain connects TRBV7-2 to TRBJ1-2; maybe TRBD1 (5 bases). Per germline, CDR1 SGHTA and CDR2 FQGNSA. Trimming removed 0 bases at V and 8 bases at J, with 19 bases between. This CDR3 comprises 16 residues. The chain's CDR3 is CASSLAPGRPFYGYTF. The CDR3, as DNA: TGTGCCAGCAGCTTAGCTCCGGGACGTCCATTCTACGGCTACACCTTC.

The rearrangement uses TRBV5-1 and TRBJ2-2, with D hard to call. This CDR3 has 15 residues. The germline CDR1 and CDR2 sequences are SGHRS and YFSETQ. V lost 2 bases and J 0 bases, leaving 8 bases between the germline ends. CDR3 region: CASSLGQSNTGELFF. CDR3 sequence (DNA): TGCGCCAGCAGCTTAGGGCAGTCGAACACCGGGGAGCTGTTTTTT.

This chain joins TRBV27 and TRBJ2-7; no clear D. V was trimmed by 6 bases and J by 3 bases, leaving 15 bases between them. Germline CDR1 and CDR2: MNHEY and SMNVEV (reference sequence). The length of the CDR3 is 14 residues. CDR3 in amino acids: CASSPVIGGYEQYF. The CDR3 DNA reads TGTGCCAGCAGCCCCGTCATCGGCGGCTACGAGCAGTACTTC.

This clone was detected only a few times. This chain links TRBV7-2 with TRBJ2-1; D is unclear. This CDR3 has 14 residues. The ends were cut back, 2 bases at V and 7 bases at J, with 12 bases in the middle. Germline V gene data show CDR1 as SGHTA and CDR2 as FQGNSA. The CDR3 DNA is TGTGCCAGCAGCTTACTGGGGATTGGAAATGAGCAGTTCTTC. Protein sequence: CASSLLGIGNEQFF.

This chain connects TRBV18 to TRBJ2-1; no definite D call. Germline assignment: CDR1 KGHSH and CDR2 LQKENI. The CDR3 consists of 12 residues. V was trimmed by 5 bases and J by 4 bases, leaving 6 bases between them. This chain's CDR3 is CASSTDYNEQFF. The CDR3 DNA sequence: TGTGCCAGCTCAACAGATTACAATGAGCAGTTCTTC.

The chain couples TRBV19 to TRBJ2-1; 11 bases are shared with TRBD2. The length of the CDR3 is 15 residues. J was trimmed by 0 bases and V by 5 bases; bases with no gene match: 0. Per the germline V gene, CDR1 is LNHDA and CDR2 is SQIVND (reference sequence). CDR3: CASSGTSGSYNEQFF. Here the CDR3 DNA reads TGTGCCAGTAGTGGGACTAGCGGCTCCTACAATGAGCAGTTCTTC. Using reference TRBV19 and TRBJ2-1 for the parts outside the CDR3, the full variable domain is DGGITQSPKYLFRKEGQNVTLSCEQNLNHDAMYWYRQDPGQGLRLIYYSQIVNDFQKGDIAEGYSVSREKKESFPLTVTSAQKNPTAFYLCASSGTSGSYNEQFFGPGTRLTVL.

The chain is built from TRBV5-1 and TRBJ1-5; D is possibly TRBD1 (6 bases). This CDR3 contains 13 residues. Germline CDR1 is SGHRS and CDR2 is YFSETQ. The V end lost 4 bases, the J end lost 4 bases, and 9 bases lay between the germline ends. CDR3 protein: CASSMDSNQPQHF. In DNA, the CDR3 is TGCGCCAGCAGCATGGACAGTAATCAGCCCCAGCATTTT.

The gene calls are TRBV19 and TRBJ2-1; possible D gene TRBD1, 6 bases. V was trimmed by 4 bases and J by 4 bases, leaving 8 bases between them. CDR3 length: 13 amino acids. Germline values: CDR1 LNHDA, CDR2 SQIVND (reference sequence). CDR3 in DNA: TGTGCCAGTAGTAGGACAGAGTACAATGAGCAGTTCTTC. It encodes CASSRTEYNEQFF.

The rearrangement uses TRBV7-2 and TRBJ2-4; TRBD1 might be the D (5 bases). Germline V gene sequence: CDR1 SGHTA, CDR2 FQGNSA. There are 14 residues in the CDR3. Trimming cost V 4 bases and J 1 base, with 8 bases left between them. CDR3 region: CASSSTAAKNIQYF. The CDR3 region has the DNA TGTGCCAGCAGCTCGACAGCGGCCAAAAACATTCAGTACTTC.

The chain recombines TRBV2 with TRBJ1-3; no clear D. The CDR3 is made up of 15 amino acids. Germline V gene sequence: CDR1 SNHLY, CDR2 FYNNEI. Trimming removed 5 bases at V and 8 bases at J, with 19 bases between. The CDR3 protein is CASSRGPERRDTIYF. For the CDR3, the DNA is TGTGCCAGCAGTCGAGGGCCGGAACGCCGTGACACCATATATTTT.

The chain combines TRBV27 with TRBJ2-7, with unresolved D. In germline, CDR1 is MNHEY, CDR2 SMNVEV (reference sequence). Trimming left V 0 bases short and J 4 bases short, with 10 bases between. The CDR3 extends over 14 amino acids. CDR3 DNA sequence: TGTGCCAGCAGTTTATCCGGGCGGATGTACGAGCAGTACTTC. This sequence encodes CASSLSGRMYEQYF.

The rearrangement uses TRBV6-6 and TRBJ2-1; 11 bases are a match to TRBD2. There are 14 residues in the CDR3. V was clipped by 8 bases and J by 5 bases; unmatched bases: 5. Germline V lookup: CDR1 MNHNY, CDR2 SVGAGI (reference sequence). As DNA, the CDR3 is TGTGCCAGCCTACTAGCGGGAGACCACAATGAGCAGTTCTTC. It codes for CASLLAGDHNEQFF.

The chain couples TRBV7-2 to TRBJ2-3, with 11 bases aligning to TRBD1. The germline V gene encodes CDR1 SGHTA and CDR2 FQGNSA. The CDR3 loop spans 15 amino acids. With 1 base clipped from V and 13 bases from J, the junction kept 10 bases outside the gene matches. In nucleotides, the CDR3 is TGTGCCAGCAGCTTAGACAGGACAGGGGGCGTTAAGGAGTATTTT. This encodes CASSLDRTGGVKEYF.

The chain employs TRBV4-2 and TRBJ2-3; 9 bases match TRBD2. Germline CDR1 LGHNA, CDR2 YNFKEQ. The trim removed 4 bases at V and 0 bases at J, leaving 11 bases unmatched. CDR3 size: 18 residues. CDR3: CASSLGLASDSSTDTQYF. The DNA of the CDR3 is TGTGCCAGCAGCCTCGGACTAGCGTCTGATTCTAGCACAGATACGCAGTATTTT.

The chain recombines TRBV2 with TRBJ2-3; D gene uncertain. Per germline, CDR1 SNHLY and CDR2 FYNNEI. V dropped 5 bases and J dropped 8 bases, with 8 bases sitting between them. The CDR3 is 11 amino acids. The CDR3, as DNA: TGTGCCAGCAGTTCGGGTAGTACGCAGTATTTT. Protein: CASSSGSTQYF.

V and J are TRBV10-3 and TRBJ1-1; the D is unclear. The CDR3 length is 14 residues. Germline CDR1 ENHRY, CDR2 SYGVKD. V lost 3 bases to trimming and J lost 1 base, with 9 bases between them. CDR3: CAISDMSQNTEAFF. CDR3 in DNA: TGTGCCATCAGTGACATGAGCCAGAACACTGAAGCTTTCTTT.

The J gene is TRBJ1-2, the V gene TRBV4-1; D not certain. The V and J ends lost 5 bases and 8 bases respectively, with 21 bases between them. Germline CDR1 reads MGHRA; CDR2 reads YSYEKL. This CDR3 spans 15 amino acids. CDR3 nucleotides: TGCGCCAGCAGCATCGAAGCGCGAACAACGTGGGGCTACACCTTC. Translation: CASSIEARTTWGYTF.

J is TRBJ2-1 and V is TRBV5-1; TRBD2 matches at 8 bases. Germline CDR1 is SGHRS and CDR2 is YFSETQ. The ends lost 4 bases at V and 2 bases at J; junction bases unmatched: 8. There are 16 residues in the CDR3. CDR3 nucleotide sequence: TGCGCCAGCAGCCTCGGGGCTAGCGGGCCCTACAATGAGCAGTTCTTC. It yields the protein CASSLGASGPYNEQFF.

The rearrangement uses TRBV27 and TRBJ2-1; 8 bases align to TRBD2. Trimming took 1 base from V and 6 from J; bases not matched to a gene: 11. The germline V gene has CDR1 MNHEY and CDR2 SMNVEV (reference sequence). The CDR3 covers 17 residues. The DNA of the CDR3 is TGTGCCAGCAGTTTATTTTATGGGACTAGGAGGCTCAATGAGCAGTTCTTC. This sequence encodes CASSLFYGTRRLNEQFF.

V and J are TRBV19 and TRBJ2-2; a weak D match, TRBD2 (6 bases). From germline, CDR1 is LNHDA and CDR2 SQIVND (reference sequence). The CDR3 sequence is 18 residues long. Deletions cut 5 bases from V and 4 bases from J, with 23 bases between. CDR3 in DNA: TGTGCCAGTAGTTTTCCCCCTGGTTCGGGAGTCGGCACCGGGGAGCTGTTTTTT. Amino acid sequence: CASSFPPGSGVGTGELFF.